The present T cell receptor beta chain was sequenced within a study of blood T cell repertoires in COVID-19. Overall study: Specimens from acute and convalescent COVID-19 originated in the United States, Italy and Spain. PBMCs, B-cell-depleted T cells, or T cells were the source of the cDNA or gDNA that made up the material.

The germline CDR1 and CDR2 sequences are SGHRS and YFSETQ. Deletions cut 3 bases from V and 0 bases from J, with 15 bases between. This CDR3 is 17 amino acids long. In the authors' workflow: Amplification of reference gene primers provided the estimated nucleated cell counts. The repertoire was sequenced with immunoSEQ multiplex PCR; TCRdb's copy has only in-frame clones and lacks some. That table gives V, J and clone size, and the DNA gave D and trimming. This sample has tens of thousands of clones, with around 86% found just once. Sequencing used peripheral blood. The chain has TRBV5-1 and TRBJ1-4; TRBD1 is a possible D gene (5 bases). The TCR sequence derives from a man aged 50-59 years in a cohort sampled during active COVID-19. CDR3 sequence: CASSSLSGSATNEKLFF. CDR3 sequence (DNA): TGCGCCAGCAGCTCCCTGTCAGGGTCTGCAACTAATGAAAAACTGTTTTTT.